This T cell receptor (beta chain) was documented in a study of T cell changes during pregnancy in multiple sclerosis. Assay used: immunoSEQ multiplex PCR; TCRdb lists only in-frame clones, some missing. The sample has 54,000 or so clones; around 93% are singletons. Trimming cost V 0 bases and J 0 bases, with 3 bases left between them. The CDR3 sequence is 14 residues long. Per the germline V gene, CDR1 is PRHDT and CDR2 is FYEKMQ (reference sequence). V gene TRBV13 combines with J gene TRBJ1-5; no reliable D call. The sequenced sample was CD4+ T cells from peripheral blood mononuclear cells, obtained before pregnancy. The clonotype comes from a female donor with multiple sclerosis, enrolled in a pregnancy study. The CDR3 here is CASSLGVSNQPQHF. The DNA for the CDR3 is TGTGCCAGCAGCTTAGGCGTTAGCAATCAGCCCCAGCATTTT.